This T cell receptor (beta chain) was observed in a study of blood T cell repertoires in COVID-19. Study background: COVID-19 samples, acute and convalescent, were from the United States, Italy and Spain.

Living in about two dozen US areas, the participants were between about 18 and 100 years of age. Two negative PCRs, clearance, or symptom resolution had been documented for recovered Cohort 3 donors. In the source study's methods: Estimation of nucleated cell counts was performed using reference gene primer amplification. Generated by immunoSEQ multiplex PCR, the TCRdb table keeps only in-frame clones and is missing some. Clonal size and the V and J genes are those of that table, whereas D and trimming came from the DNA. The sample has fewer than 400,000 clones, around nine tenths seen once. This CDR3 region has 14 residues. J was trimmed by 1 base and V by 4 bases; bases with no gene match: 7. CDR1 is SQVTM, CDR2 ANQGSEA, per germline.

The chain employs TRBV29-1 and TRBJ2-7, with TRBD1 matching over 7 bases. The sequencing sample was made of PBMCs or T cells enriched from blood (not recorded which). The receptor was derived from a man in his fifties or sixties who had recovered from COVID-19. CDR3 region: CSVGVTGQSYEQYF. The CDR3 DNA sequence: TGCAGCGTTGGAGTGACAGGGCAATCCTACGAGCAGTACTTC.